This TCR beta chain was obtained from a study of Graves' ophthalmopathy and Graves' hyperthyroidism (dated by TCRdb to 2016 to 2018). Study-wide context: Peripheral blood was collected at initial diagnosis, before any treatment. The study used TCR beta repertoire signatures to distinguish Graves' ophthalmopathy from Graves' hyperthyroidism and to predict progression to ophthalmopathy. In total, 135 blood samples were TCR-sequenced: 40 to 45 ophthalmopathy, some 80 hyperthyroidism and roughly 17 hyperthyroidism-to-ophthalmopathy patients. To explore V-J signatures that distinguish ophthalmopathy from hyperthyroidism, a discovery set of 100 patients was enrolled, made up of around 44 with ophthalmopathy and roughly 55 with stable hyperthyroidism. For independent validation, a separate cohort was made up of around 19 hyperthyroidism patients plus 17 patients who later progressed from hyperthyroidism to ophthalmopathy. In six hyperthyroidism patients, T-cell repertoires of thyroid tissue and blood were compared. Following sampling, methimazole starting at 30 mg daily was administered to hyperthyroidism patients, and high-dose intravenous methylprednisolone was administered to ophthalmopathy patients.

Paper-wide results and their limitations: No statistical method was used to set the sample size in advance, and the investigators knew which group each participant was assigned to. In validation, the model predicted ophthalmopathy progression with about 71% sensitivity and around 72% specificity; some twelve predicted patients were CT-confirmed with GO in a median of about 6.2 months. Most expanded thyroid clonotypes with frequency above 0.001 were also detected in blood, suggesting blood repertoires may reflect the thyroid immune response. In cross-validation, the 13-signature model distinguished ophthalmopathy from stable hyperthyroidism with just over 85% sensitivity and about 81% specificity, while in the test set the corresponding values were about 80% and 75%.

As concerns this clonotype: No antigen is known for it. One end of the junction is discordant with germline, which a read error may explain.

TCR beta CDR3 regions were amplified from RNA transcripts for repertoire sequencing. A first-round RT-PCR used HTBI primers with the Qiagen OneStep RT-PCR kit, followed by a second-round multiplex PCR, size selection and purification. Libraries were sequenced on an Illumina HiSeq2000 using paired-end 100 bp reads. Under the source paper's analysis protocol: Reads were processed with SOAPnuke, discarding reads with adapters, uncalled bases, mean Phred below 15, or no exact constant-primer or identifier match. COPE v1.2.5 was used to merge high-quality paired reads. Each unique nucleotide sequence was treated as a clonotype, and MiTCR v1.1 was used to align the clonotypes to the IMGT TRB V, D and J references. The analysis was limited to V-J combinations with a frequency above 0.0001, which together covered 99.2% of the repertoires. A TCR clonal expansion and chaos score per V-J combination was defined as the ratio of F50 clonal expansion to chaos observed in the TCRdist matrix. Welch's t-statistics and random forest were used to reduce features to about a dozen V-J combinations, which were fed into a naive Bayes classifier. The Morisita-Horn index was used to measure how similar the thyroid and blood repertoires were. TCRdb reran the public reads through fastp at Q25 and MiXCR, keeping productive beta chains. CDR3 protein sequences are deduplicated, and each keeps its most common genes and DNA. TCRdb assigned the V and J calls; the authors' analysis was not used. The sample contains some 350,000 distinct CDR3 sequences, approximately 18% of them found a single time. 2.4% of the sample belongs to the ten largest clones.

A patient counted as having stable hyperthyroidism if there was no progression to ophthalmopathy within 18 months of follow-up. Hyperthyroidism patients were newly diagnosed, with disease duration under 2 months, and aged 18 to 65 years. Patients with other autoimmune diseases, uncontrolled infections, pregnancy or lactation were excluded. Clinical symptoms, serum thyroxine, TRAb, thyroid ultrasound and orbital computed tomography formed the basis of the diagnosis. PBMCs were isolated from about 10 ml of fresh peripheral blood by Ficoll-Paque density gradient centrifugation. Trizol reagent was used to extract the total RNA, and its quality was then checked on an Agilent 2100 Bioanalyzer. In the germline V gene, CDR1 corresponds to SGDLS and CDR2 to YYNGEE. From its cysteine to its phenylalanine, the CDR3 spans 14 amino acids. Only the CDR3 part of the read is kept: 42 bases, read in frame from the first base.

The receptor was derived from an adult woman with stable Graves' hyperthyroidism. Rearrangement joined TRBV9 to TRBJ2-7, with TRBD2 identical over 9 junction bases. What was sequenced was peripheral blood. For the CDR3, the sequence is CASGVSGSSYEQYF. The nucleotide sequence reads as follows: TGTGCCAGCGGCGTTAGCGGGAGCTCCTACGAGCAGTACTTC.